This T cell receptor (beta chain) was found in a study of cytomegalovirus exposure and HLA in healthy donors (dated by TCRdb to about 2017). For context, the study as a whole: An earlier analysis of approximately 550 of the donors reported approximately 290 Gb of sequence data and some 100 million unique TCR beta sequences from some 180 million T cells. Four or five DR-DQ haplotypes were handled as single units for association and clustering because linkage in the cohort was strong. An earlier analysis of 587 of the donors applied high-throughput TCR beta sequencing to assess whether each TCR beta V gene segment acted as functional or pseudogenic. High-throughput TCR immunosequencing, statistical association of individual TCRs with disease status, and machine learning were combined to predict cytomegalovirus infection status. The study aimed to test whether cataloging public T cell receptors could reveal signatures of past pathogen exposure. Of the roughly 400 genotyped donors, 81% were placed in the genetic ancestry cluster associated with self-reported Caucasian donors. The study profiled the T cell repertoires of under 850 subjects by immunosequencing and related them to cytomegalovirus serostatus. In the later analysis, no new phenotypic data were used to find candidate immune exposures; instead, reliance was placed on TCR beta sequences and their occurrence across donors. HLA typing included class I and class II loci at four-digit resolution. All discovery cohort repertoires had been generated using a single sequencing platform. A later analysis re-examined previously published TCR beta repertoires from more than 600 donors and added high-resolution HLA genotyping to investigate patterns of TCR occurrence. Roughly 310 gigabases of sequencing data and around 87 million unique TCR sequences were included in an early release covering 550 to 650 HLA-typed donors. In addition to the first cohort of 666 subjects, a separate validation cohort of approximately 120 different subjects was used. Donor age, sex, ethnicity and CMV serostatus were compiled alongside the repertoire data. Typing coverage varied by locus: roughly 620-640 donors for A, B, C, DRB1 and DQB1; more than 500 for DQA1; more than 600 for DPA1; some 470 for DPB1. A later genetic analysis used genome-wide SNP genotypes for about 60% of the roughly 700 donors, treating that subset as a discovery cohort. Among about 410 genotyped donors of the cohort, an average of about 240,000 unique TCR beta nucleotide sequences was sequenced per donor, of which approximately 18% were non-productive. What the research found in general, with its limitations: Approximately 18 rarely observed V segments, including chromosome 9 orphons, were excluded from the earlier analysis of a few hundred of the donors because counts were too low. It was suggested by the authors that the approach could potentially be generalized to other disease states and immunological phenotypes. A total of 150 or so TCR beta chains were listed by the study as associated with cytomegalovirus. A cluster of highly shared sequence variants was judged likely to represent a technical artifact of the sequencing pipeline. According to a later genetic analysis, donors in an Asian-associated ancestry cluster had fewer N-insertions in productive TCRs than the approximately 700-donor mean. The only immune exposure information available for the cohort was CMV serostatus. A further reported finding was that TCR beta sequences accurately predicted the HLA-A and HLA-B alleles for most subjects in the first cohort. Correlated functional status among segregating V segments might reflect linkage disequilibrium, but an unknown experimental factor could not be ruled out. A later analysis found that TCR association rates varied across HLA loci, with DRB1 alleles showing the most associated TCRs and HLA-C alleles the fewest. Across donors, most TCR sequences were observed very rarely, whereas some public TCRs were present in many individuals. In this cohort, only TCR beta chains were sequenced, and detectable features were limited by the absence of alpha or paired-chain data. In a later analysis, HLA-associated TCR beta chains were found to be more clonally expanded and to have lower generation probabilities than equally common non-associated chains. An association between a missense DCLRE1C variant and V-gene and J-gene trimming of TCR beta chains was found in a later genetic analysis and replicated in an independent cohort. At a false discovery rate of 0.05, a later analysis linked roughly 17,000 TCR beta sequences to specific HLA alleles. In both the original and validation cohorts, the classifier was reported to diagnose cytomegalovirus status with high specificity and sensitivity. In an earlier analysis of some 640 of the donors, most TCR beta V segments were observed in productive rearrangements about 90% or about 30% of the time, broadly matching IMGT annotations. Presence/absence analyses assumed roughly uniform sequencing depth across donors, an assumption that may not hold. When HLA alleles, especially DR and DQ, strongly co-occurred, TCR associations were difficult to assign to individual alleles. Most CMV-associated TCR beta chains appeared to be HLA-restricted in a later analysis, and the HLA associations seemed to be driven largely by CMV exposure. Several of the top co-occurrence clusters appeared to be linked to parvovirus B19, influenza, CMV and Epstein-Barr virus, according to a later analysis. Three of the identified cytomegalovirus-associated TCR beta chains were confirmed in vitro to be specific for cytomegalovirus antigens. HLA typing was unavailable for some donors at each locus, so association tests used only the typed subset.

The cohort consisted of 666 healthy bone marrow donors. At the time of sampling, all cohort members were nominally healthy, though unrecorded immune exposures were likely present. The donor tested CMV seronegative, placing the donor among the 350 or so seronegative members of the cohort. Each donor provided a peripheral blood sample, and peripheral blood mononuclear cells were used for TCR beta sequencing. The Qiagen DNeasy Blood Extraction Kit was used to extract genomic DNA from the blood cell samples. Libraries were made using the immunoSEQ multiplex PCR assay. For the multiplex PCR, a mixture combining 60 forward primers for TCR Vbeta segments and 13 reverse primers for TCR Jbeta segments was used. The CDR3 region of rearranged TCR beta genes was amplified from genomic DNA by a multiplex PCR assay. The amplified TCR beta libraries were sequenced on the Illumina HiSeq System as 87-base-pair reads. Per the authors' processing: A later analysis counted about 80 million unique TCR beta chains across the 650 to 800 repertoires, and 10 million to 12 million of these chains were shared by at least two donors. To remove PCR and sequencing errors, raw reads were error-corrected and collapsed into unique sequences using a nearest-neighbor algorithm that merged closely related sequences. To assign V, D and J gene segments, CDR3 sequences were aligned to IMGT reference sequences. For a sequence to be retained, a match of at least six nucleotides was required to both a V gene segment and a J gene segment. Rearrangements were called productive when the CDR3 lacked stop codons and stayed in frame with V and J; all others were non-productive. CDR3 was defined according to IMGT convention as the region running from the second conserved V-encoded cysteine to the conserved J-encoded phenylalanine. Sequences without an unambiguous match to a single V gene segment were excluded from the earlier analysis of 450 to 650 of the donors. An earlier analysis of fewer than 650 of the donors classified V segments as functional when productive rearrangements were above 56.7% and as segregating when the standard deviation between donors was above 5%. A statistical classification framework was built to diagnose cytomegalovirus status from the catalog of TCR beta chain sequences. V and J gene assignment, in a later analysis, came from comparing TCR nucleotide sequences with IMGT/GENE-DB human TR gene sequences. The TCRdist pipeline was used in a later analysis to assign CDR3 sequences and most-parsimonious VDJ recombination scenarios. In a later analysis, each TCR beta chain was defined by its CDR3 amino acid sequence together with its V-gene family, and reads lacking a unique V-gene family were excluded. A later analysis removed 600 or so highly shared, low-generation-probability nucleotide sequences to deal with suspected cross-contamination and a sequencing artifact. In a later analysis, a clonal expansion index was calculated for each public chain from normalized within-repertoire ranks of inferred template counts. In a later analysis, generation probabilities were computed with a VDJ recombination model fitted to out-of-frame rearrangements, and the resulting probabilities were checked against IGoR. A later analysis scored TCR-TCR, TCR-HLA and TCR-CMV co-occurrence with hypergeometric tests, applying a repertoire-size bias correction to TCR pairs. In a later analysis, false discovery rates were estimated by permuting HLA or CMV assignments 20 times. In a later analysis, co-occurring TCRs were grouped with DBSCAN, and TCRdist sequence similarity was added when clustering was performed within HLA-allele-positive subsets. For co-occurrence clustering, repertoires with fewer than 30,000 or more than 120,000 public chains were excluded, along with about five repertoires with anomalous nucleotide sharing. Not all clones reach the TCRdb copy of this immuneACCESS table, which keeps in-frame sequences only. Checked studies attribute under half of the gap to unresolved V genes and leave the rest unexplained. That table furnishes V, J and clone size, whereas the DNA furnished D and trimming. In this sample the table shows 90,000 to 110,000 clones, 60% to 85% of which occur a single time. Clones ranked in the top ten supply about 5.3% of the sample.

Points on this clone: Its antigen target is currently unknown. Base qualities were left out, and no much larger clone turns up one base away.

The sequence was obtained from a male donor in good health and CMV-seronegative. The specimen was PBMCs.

The DNA reads as follows: TGCGCCAGCAGCCAAGACGGGATCCAAGAGACCCAGTACTTC. The encoded protein is CASSQDGIQETQYF. The rearranged segments are TRBV4-1 and TRBJ2-5; the D gene is perhaps TRBD2, from 5 matching bases. CDR1 and CDR2, looked up from the germline V gene, are MGHRA and YSYEKL. V loses 0 bases of germline sequence and J loses 1 base, and the interval between the two ends is 6 bases. Spanning cysteine to phenylalanine, the CDR3 consists of 14 amino acids. The sequence is cut down to CDR3 DNA, 42 bases in frame from base 1.